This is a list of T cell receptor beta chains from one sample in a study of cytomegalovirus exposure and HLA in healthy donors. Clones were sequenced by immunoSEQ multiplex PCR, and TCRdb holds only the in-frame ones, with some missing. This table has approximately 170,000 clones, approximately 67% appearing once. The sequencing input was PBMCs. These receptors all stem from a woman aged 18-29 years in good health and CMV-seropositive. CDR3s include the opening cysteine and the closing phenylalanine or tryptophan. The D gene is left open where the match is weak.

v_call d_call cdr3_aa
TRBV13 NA CASSLQGKFAQYF
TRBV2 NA CASSEQGTDTQYF
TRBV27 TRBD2 CASSLAPLAARNEQYF
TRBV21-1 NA CASSNGTSGSYEQYF
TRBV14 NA CASSQAGTGLEKLFF
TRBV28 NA CASSFSSSSGMNTEAFF
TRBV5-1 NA CASSPDRFYGYTF
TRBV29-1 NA CSVVTGYSTDTQYF
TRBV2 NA CASRDRRGANTEAFF
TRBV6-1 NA CASSPGRGNYGYTF
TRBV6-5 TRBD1 CAVGGRVHEQYF
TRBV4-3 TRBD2 CASSQVPGSSGGINEQFF
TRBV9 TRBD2 CASSVSGIVTDTQYF
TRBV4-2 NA CASSHVDVGENYEQYF
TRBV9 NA CASSPHIELAKDNEQFF
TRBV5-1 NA CASSGAFRGELGLYGEAFF
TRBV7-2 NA CASSLDRVTDTQYF
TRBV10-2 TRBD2 CASSEFRAGGVGTQYF
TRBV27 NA CASSLLGFDEQYF
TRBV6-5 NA CASRPGVRNQPQHF
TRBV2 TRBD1 CASSEPRGPEGNTIYF
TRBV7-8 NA CASRKLTGPYNEQFF
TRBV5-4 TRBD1 CASTVGQGRQETQYF
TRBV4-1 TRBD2 CASSGRGGRVQETQYF
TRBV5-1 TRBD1 CASSFQGADGYTF
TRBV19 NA CASSIGRAGGETQYF
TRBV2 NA CASRRTKETQYF
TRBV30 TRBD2 CAWSVIAGTDTQYF
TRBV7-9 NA CASSLPLGRGAGDTEAFF
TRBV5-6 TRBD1 CASSNRDRGYEETQYF
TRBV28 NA CASSSGLPGELFF
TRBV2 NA CASSEIGASGANVLTF
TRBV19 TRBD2 CASSPASGSWLEFF
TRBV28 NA CASRGGTNEKLFF
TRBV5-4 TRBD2 CASSLGTSGGPTDTQYF
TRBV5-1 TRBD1 CASSQSPTGETQPQHF
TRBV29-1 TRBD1 CSAKGTGGRAEAFF
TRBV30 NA CAWSHRGWQPQHF
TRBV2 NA CASSADSNYGYTF
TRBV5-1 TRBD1 CASSLNRGGNTEAFF
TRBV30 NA CAWTTAPYGTQYF
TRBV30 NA CAWSMQGNQPQHF
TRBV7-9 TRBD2 CASSPAGGYEQYF
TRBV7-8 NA CASSLAESYEQYF
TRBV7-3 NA CASSFRGWETQYF
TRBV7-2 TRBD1 CASSRDRRNEKLFF
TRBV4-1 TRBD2 CASSQEGPAGDEQFF
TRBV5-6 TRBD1 CASSSWTGETQYF
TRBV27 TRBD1 CASSLGTGAIYEQYF
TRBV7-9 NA CASSFRGATEAFF
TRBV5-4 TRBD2 CASSLATGLAVYEQYF
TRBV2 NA CASSEGRGRTGQPQHF
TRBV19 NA CASSIFTGNTEAFF
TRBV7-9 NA CASSLPPGGRSYEQYF